This is a list of T cell receptor beta chains from one sample in a study of response to subunit inactivated influenza vaccine. MiXCR was run by TCRdb on the RT-PCR reads, yielding one entry per CDR3 protein. The repertoire consists of more than 150,000 distinct CDR3 sequences, with nearly 9.5% occurring once and the leading ten covering approximately 11%. The material was non-naive T cells sorted from PBMCs, obtained on the day of vaccination. The receptor source for this set is a man aged 45-60 years who received an inactivated influenza vaccine. The CDR3 runs from the conserved cysteine through the conserved F or W. The D gene is left open where the match is weak. Clone size is not always given. Where it is, it says once, few, many or a class for expanded clones.

abundance: many; d_gene: -; j_gene: TRBJ1-2; v_gene: TRBV5-1; CDR3aa: CASSLGVLYGYTF; CDR3nt: TGCGCCAGCAGCTTGGGTGTCCTCTATGGCTACACCTTC
abundance: many; d_gene: TRBD1; j_gene: TRBJ1-4; v_gene: TRBV7-2; CDR3aa: CASSPNTGDSEKLFF; CDR3nt: TGTGCCAGCAGCCCGAATACAGGGGATAGTGAAAAACTGTTTTTT
abundance: few; d_gene: -; j_gene: TRBJ2-3; v_gene: TRBV18; CDR3aa: CASSPSRSPPDTQYF; CDR3nt: TGTGCCAGCTCACCAAGCAGGTCCCCCCCAGATACGCAGTATTTT
abundance: -; d_gene: TRBD1; j_gene: TRBJ2-7; v_gene: TRBV5-1; CDR3aa: CASSRTGASYEQYF; CDR3nt: TGCGCCAGCAGCCGGACAGGGGCCTCCTACGAGCAGTACTTC
abundance: -; d_gene: TRBD1; j_gene: TRBJ1-6; v_gene: TRBV7-2; CDR3aa: CASSPTTGVNSPLHF; CDR3nt: TGTGCCAGCAGCCCAACGACAGGGGTGAATTCACCCCTCCACTTT
abundance: few; d_gene: -; j_gene: TRBJ1-2; v_gene: TRBV14; CDR3aa: CASSQVTRASGYTF; CDR3nt: TGTGCCAGCAGCCAAGTTACACGGGCCAGCGGCTACACCTTC
abundance: few; d_gene: -; j_gene: TRBJ2-5; v_gene: TRBV20-1; CDR3aa: CSGQGPEETQYF; CDR3nt: TGCAGTGGGCAGGGTCCCGAAGAGACCCAGTACTTC
abundance: few; d_gene: -; j_gene: TRBJ1-5; v_gene: TRBV28; CDR3aa: CASSGQDVSNQPQHF; CDR3nt: TGTGCCAGCAGCGGTCAGGACGTAAGCAATCAGCCCCAGCATTTT
abundance: few; d_gene: -; j_gene: TRBJ2-5; v_gene: TRBV6-1; CDR3aa: CASSDSGARETQYF; CDR3nt: TGTGCCAGCAGTGATTCAGGGGCCCGGGAGACCCAGTACTTC
abundance: few; d_gene: TRBD1; j_gene: TRBJ1-2; v_gene: TRBV5-1; CDR3aa: CASSSGTGIVEDGYTF; CDR3nt: TGCGCCAGCAGCTCCGGGACAGGGATCGTTGAAGATGGCTACACCTTC
abundance: -; d_gene: TRBD1; j_gene: TRBJ2-7; v_gene: TRBV28; CDR3aa: CASRSGQGGEQYF; CDR3nt: TGTGCCAGCAGGTCGGGACAGGGGGGCGAGCAGTACTTC
abundance: -; d_gene: TRBD1; j_gene: TRBJ2-5; v_gene: TRBV20-1; CDR3aa: CSADRGVHETQYF; CDR3nt: TGCAGTGCTGACAGGGGAGTCCATGAGACCCAGTACTTC
abundance: many; d_gene: -; j_gene: TRBJ2-7; v_gene: TRBV4-1; CDR3aa: CASSQVGGLAYEQYF; CDR3nt: TGCGCCAGCAGCCAAGTAGGAGGGCTAGCCTACGAGCAGTACTTC
abundance: many; d_gene: -; j_gene: TRBJ2-7; v_gene: TRBV10-3; CDR3aa: CAISRGSEQYF; CDR3nt: TGTGCCATCAGCCGAGGGAGCGAGCAGTACTTC
abundance: few; d_gene: -; j_gene: TRBJ2-2; v_gene: TRBV12-3/TRBV12-4; CDR3aa: CASTNGAGELFF; CDR3nt: TGTGCCAGCACCAATGGAGCAGGGGAGCTGTTTTTT
abundance: few; d_gene: -; j_gene: TRBJ2-7; v_gene: TRBV7-9; CDR3aa: CASSFRAETYEQYF; CDR3nt: TGTGCCAGCAGCTTTAGGGCAGAAACCTACGAGCAGTACTTC
abundance: many; d_gene: TRBD2; j_gene: TRBJ2-1; v_gene: TRBV7-2; CDR3aa: CASSLDGTSGNEQFF; CDR3nt: TGTGCCAGCAGCTTAGATGGGACTAGCGGTAATGAGCAGTTCTTC
abundance: few; d_gene: TRBD2; j_gene: TRBJ2-7; v_gene: TRBV6-2/TRBV6-3; CDR3aa: CASSRALRGGLMHEQYF; CDR3nt: TGTGCCAGCAGCCGGGCTCTTCGGGGGGGCTTAATGCACGAGCAGTACTTC
abundance: -; d_gene: TRBD1; j_gene: TRBJ2-7; v_gene: TRBV5-1; CDR3aa: CASSQDQGAEQYF; CDR3nt: TGCGCCAGCAGCCAGGACCAGGGGGCTGAGCAGTACTTC
abundance: many; d_gene: TRBD2; j_gene: TRBJ2-1; v_gene: TRBV7-2; CDR3aa: CASRSGGLGNEQFF; CDR3nt: TGTGCCAGCAGAAGCGGGGGGCTTGGCAATGAGCAGTTCTTC
abundance: -; d_gene: -; j_gene: TRBJ2-2; v_gene: TRBV25-1; CDR3aa: CASSGGIRWNTGELFF; CDR3nt: TGTGCCAGCAGTGGGGGGATAAGGTGGAACACCGGGGAGCTGTTTTTT
abundance: many; d_gene: -; j_gene: TRBJ2-7; v_gene: TRBV5-1; CDR3aa: CASSLPQGAEQYF; CDR3nt: TGCGCCAGCAGCTTGCCTCAGGGAGCCGAGCAGTACTTC
abundance: -; d_gene: -; j_gene: TRBJ2-1; v_gene: TRBV6-2/TRBV6-3; CDR3aa: CASSYPVPRTHSYNEQFF; CDR3nt: TGTGCCAGCAGTTACCCCGTGCCCAGGACCCACTCCTACAATGAGCAGTTCTTC
abundance: many; d_gene: -; j_gene: TRBJ1-5; v_gene: TRBV6-5; CDR3aa: CASSYGGSNQPQHF; CDR3nt: TGTGCCAGCAGTTATGGTGGTAGCAATCAGCCCCAGCATTTT
abundance: many; d_gene: -; j_gene: TRBJ2-6; v_gene: TRBV24-1; CDR3aa: CATSSSGANVLTF; CDR3nt: TGTGCCACCAGTTCCTCTGGGGCCAACGTCCTGACTTTC
abundance: -; d_gene: -; j_gene: TRBJ2-5; v_gene: TRBV5-1; CDR3aa: CASSLDPHLGETQYF; CDR3nt: TGCGCCAGCAGCTTGGACCCCCACCTTGGGGAGACCCAGTACTTC
abundance: -; d_gene: -; j_gene: TRBJ1-1; v_gene: TRBV15; CDR3aa: CATTPSGNRRTEAFF; CDR3nt: TGTGCCACCACCCCCTCGGGGAACCGGAGGACTGAAGCTTTCTTT
abundance: few; d_gene: -; j_gene: TRBJ1-2; v_gene: TRBV20-1; CDR3aa: CSARDSRRVGYGYTF; CDR3nt: TGCAGTGCTAGAGATAGCAGGCGGGTGGGGTATGGCTACACCTTC
abundance: -; d_gene: TRBD1; j_gene: TRBJ1-4; v_gene: TRBV15; CDR3aa: CATSRDRVLSANEKLFF; CDR3nt: TGTGCCACCAGCCGGGACAGGGTTTTGTCGGCTAATGAAAAACTGTTTTTT
abundance: few; d_gene: -; j_gene: TRBJ1-1; v_gene: TRBV5-1; CDR3aa: CASSVTSNTEAFF; CDR3nt: TGCGCCAGCAGCGTTACTTCAAACACTGAAGCTTTCTTT
abundance: -; d_gene: TRBD2; j_gene: TRBJ2-3; v_gene: TRBV25-1; CDR3aa: CASSAGLDTDTQYF; CDR3nt: TGTGCCAGCAGTGCCGGACTAGACACAGATACGCAGTATTTT
abundance: -; d_gene: -; j_gene: TRBJ1-2; v_gene: TRBV15; CDR3aa: CATRDSARRGYTF; CDR3nt: TGTGCCACCAGGGACAGCGCCAGGCGGGGCTACACCTTC
abundance: many; d_gene: TRBD1; j_gene: TRBJ2-7; v_gene: TRBV27; CDR3aa: CASSLGDSHYEQYF; CDR3nt: TGTGCCAGCAGTTTGGGGGACAGCCACTACGAGCAGTACTTC
abundance: few; d_gene: -; j_gene: TRBJ1-6; v_gene: TRBV28; CDR3aa: CASSFGSPLHF; CDR3nt: TGTGCCAGCAGTTTTGGCTCACCCCTCCACTTT
abundance: -; d_gene: TRBD2; j_gene: TRBJ2-7; v_gene: TRBV7-2; CDR3aa: CASSSSGGYEQYF; CDR3nt: TGTGCCAGCAGCTCAAGCGGGGGCTACGAGCAGTACTTC
abundance: -; d_gene: -; j_gene: TRBJ2-2; v_gene: TRBV20-1; CDR3aa: CCAAPGSKGGTGELFF; CDR3nt: TGCTGTGCGGCGCCAGGGTCAAAGGGGGGCACCGGGGAGCTGTTTTTT
abundance: many; d_gene: -; j_gene: TRBJ1-1; v_gene: TRBV7-9; CDR3aa: CASSLAEGTEAFF; CDR3nt: TGTGCCAGCAGCTTAGCTGAGGGGACTGAAGCTTTCTTT
abundance: -; d_gene: -; j_gene: TRBJ2-6; v_gene: TRBV4-1; CDR3aa: CASSLDGTPPSGANVLTF; CDR3nt: TGCGCCAGCAGCTTAGACGGTACTCCTCCTTCTGGGGCCAACGTCCTGACTTTC
abundance: few; d_gene: -; j_gene: TRBJ2-3; v_gene: TRBV21-1; CDR3aa: CASSKALLEAGDADTQYF; CDR3nt: TGTGCCAGCAGCAAAGCGCTTTTGGAAGCGGGAGACGCAGATACGCAGTATTTT
abundance: -; d_gene: -; j_gene: TRBJ2-5; v_gene: TRBV6-6; CDR3aa: CASRRTEETQYF; CDR3nt: TGTGCCAGCAGAAGGACAGAAGAGACCCAGTACTTC
abundance: few; d_gene: -; j_gene: TRBJ2-1; v_gene: TRBV4-3; CDR3aa: CASSQDWGGTYNEQFF; CDR3nt: TGCGCCAGCAGCCAAGATTGGGGCGGGACCTACAATGAGCAGTTCTTC
abundance: few; d_gene: -; j_gene: TRBJ1-4; v_gene: TRBV6-2/TRBV6-3; CDR3aa: CATAVHLDGGKLFF; CDR3nt: TGTGCCACCGCGGTACACCTCGATGGTGGAAAACTGTTTTTT
abundance: many; d_gene: TRBD2; j_gene: TRBJ2-7; v_gene: TRBV29-1; CDR3aa: CSVESSGGTYEQYF; CDR3nt: TGCAGCGTTGAATCTAGCGGGGGAACCTACGAGCAGTACTTC
abundance: many; d_gene: -; j_gene: TRBJ2-1; v_gene: TRBV7-3; CDR3aa: CASSLTLGVYNEQFF; CDR3nt: TGTGCCAGCAGCTTAACCCTCGGGGTATACAATGAGCAGTTCTTC
abundance: few; d_gene: -; j_gene: TRBJ1-5; v_gene: TRBV6-1; CDR3aa: CAAGGSNQPQHF; CDR3nt: TGTGCAGCGGGGGGGTCAAATCAGCCCCAGCATTTT
abundance: many; d_gene: -; j_gene: TRBJ2-5; v_gene: TRBV20-1; CDR3aa: CSARFQLRKETQYF; CDR3nt: TGCAGTGCTAGATTTCAGCTTCGCAAAGAGACCCAGTACTTC
abundance: few; d_gene: TRBD2; j_gene: TRBJ2-2; v_gene: TRBV5-1; CDR3aa: CASSTQREGTGELFF; CDR3nt: TGCGCCAGCAGCACCCAGCGGGAGGGCACCGGGGAGCTGTTTTTT
abundance: few; d_gene: -; j_gene: TRBJ2-3; v_gene: TRBV4-1; CDR3aa: CASSQEGRGDTQYF; CDR3nt: TGCGCCAGCAGCCAAGAGGGCAGGGGGGACACGCAGTATTTT
abundance: many; d_gene: -; j_gene: TRBJ2-1; v_gene: TRBV28; CDR3aa: CASSNAVSYNEQFF; CDR3nt: TGTGCCAGCAGTAACGCCGTCTCCTACAATGAGCAGTTCTTC
abundance: -; d_gene: TRBD1; j_gene: TRBJ1-1; v_gene: TRBV7-8; CDR3aa: CASSFGTENTEAFF; CDR3nt: TGTGCCAGCAGCTTCGGGACAGAAAACACTGAAGCTTTCTTT
abundance: many; d_gene: -; j_gene: TRBJ1-1; v_gene: TRBV12-3/TRBV12-4; CDR3aa: CASSTAVNTEAFF; CDR3nt: TGTGCCAGCAGTACGGCGGTCAACACTGAAGCTTTCTTT
abundance: few; d_gene: -; j_gene: TRBJ1-1; v_gene: TRBV28; CDR3aa: CASSRDWDTEAFF; CDR3nt: TGTGCCAGCAGCCGCGACTGGGACACTGAAGCTTTCTTT
abundance: many; d_gene: -; j_gene: TRBJ2-1; v_gene: TRBV7-9; CDR3aa: CASSLGGANKDEQFF; CDR3nt: TGTGCCAGCAGCTTAGGGGGGGCGAATAAGGATGAGCAGTTCTTC
abundance: many; d_gene: TRBD2; j_gene: TRBJ2-3; v_gene: TRBV20-1; CDR3aa: CSARVASGEEYF; CDR3nt: TGCAGTGCTAGAGTGGCTAGCGGGGAAGAGTATTTT
abundance: -; d_gene: TRBD2; j_gene: TRBJ2-7; v_gene: TRBV6-5; CDR3aa: CASSSPRTSGAYEQYF; CDR3nt: TGTGCCAGCAGTTCTCCTCGGACTAGCGGGGCCTACGAGCAGTACTTC
abundance: -; d_gene: TRBD2; j_gene: TRBJ2-1; v_gene: TRBV20-1; CDR3aa: CSASDGGAPNEQFF; CDR3nt: TGCAGTGCTAGTGACGGGGGGGCACCCAATGAGCAGTTCTTC
abundance: few; d_gene: -; j_gene: TRBJ2-5; v_gene: TRBV29-1; CDR3aa: CSVEGNARETQYF; CDR3nt: TGCAGCGTTGAAGGGAATGCGCGAGAGACCCAGTACTTC